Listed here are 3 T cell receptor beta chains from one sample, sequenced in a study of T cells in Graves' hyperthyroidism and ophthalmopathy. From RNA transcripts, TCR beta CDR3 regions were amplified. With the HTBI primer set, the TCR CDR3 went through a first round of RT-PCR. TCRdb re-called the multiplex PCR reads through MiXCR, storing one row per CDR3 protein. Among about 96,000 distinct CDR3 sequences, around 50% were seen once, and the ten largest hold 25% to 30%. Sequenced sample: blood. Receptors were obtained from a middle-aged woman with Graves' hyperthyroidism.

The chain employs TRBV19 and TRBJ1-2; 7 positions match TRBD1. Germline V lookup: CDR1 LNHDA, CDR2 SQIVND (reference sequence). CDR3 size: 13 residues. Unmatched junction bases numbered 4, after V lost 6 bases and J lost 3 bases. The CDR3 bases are TGTGCCAGTAGAACGACAGGGTACTATGGCTACACCTTC. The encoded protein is CASRTTGYYGYTF.

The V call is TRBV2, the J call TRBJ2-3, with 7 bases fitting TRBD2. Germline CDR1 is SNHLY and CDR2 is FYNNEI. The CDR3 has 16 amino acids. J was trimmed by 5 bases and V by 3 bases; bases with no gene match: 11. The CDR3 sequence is CASSDIGAGVVDTQYF. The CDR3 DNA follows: TGTGCCAGCAGTGATATAGGGGCGGGAGTGGTAGATACGCAGTATTTT.

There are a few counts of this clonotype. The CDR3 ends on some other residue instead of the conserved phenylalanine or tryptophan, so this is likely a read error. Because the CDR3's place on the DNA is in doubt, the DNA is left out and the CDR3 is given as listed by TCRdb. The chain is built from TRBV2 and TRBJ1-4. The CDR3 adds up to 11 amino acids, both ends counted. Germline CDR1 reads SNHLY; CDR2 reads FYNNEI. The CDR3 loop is CASSDRRALGY.